These 16 T cell receptor beta chains share one sample of origin, sequenced in a study of identical twins. MiXCR, applied by TCRdb to the 5' RACE reads, yields one record per CDR3 protein. Among more than 200,000 distinct CDR3 sequences listed, roughly an eighth were seen once. The sample was memory (CD45RO+) T cells sorted from blood. The receptors derive from a young woman in good health.

This clonotype was seen only once. The chain employs TRBV20-1 and TRBJ2-1; weak D call: TRBD1 (5 bases). Germline CDR1 is DFQATT and CDR2 is SNEGSKA (reference sequence). Trimming took off 6 bases at V and 14 bases at J, with 14 bases between the two ends. The CDR3 contains 10 residues. The CDR3 is CSATDILEFF. Written as DNA, the CDR3 is TGCAGTGCCACGGACATCCTTGAGTTCTTC.

This clonotype was seen only a few times. The chain couples TRBV6-1 to TRBJ2-3; no reliable D call. V lost 0 bases and J 0 bases, leaving 10 bases between the germline ends. The CDR3 consists of 16 residues. In germline, CDR1 is MNHNS, CDR2 SASEGT. The chain's CDR3 is CASSEAIGSSTDTQYF. CDR3 nucleotide sequence: TGTGCCAGCAGTGAAGCAATTGGGTCTAGCACAGATACGCAGTATTTT.

This clonotype was seen at least ten times. The chain links TRBV11-2 to TRBJ2-5; TRBD1 agrees at 8 bases. Germline values: CDR1 SGHAT, CDR2 FQNNGV. CDR3 length: 14 amino acids. V trimming: 2 bases; J trimming: 2 bases; junction bases outside the gene matches: 1. As DNA, the CDR3 is TGTGCCAGCAGCTTAAACAGGGGGCAAGAGACCCAGTACTTC. This gives the protein CASSLNRGQETQYF.

The chain's CDR3 is CASSDRGEQYF. The CDR3 DNA sequence: TGTGCCAGCAGTGACAGAGGGGAGCAGTACTTC. The chain is built from TRBV2 and TRBJ2-7, with TRBD2 as a possible D gene (5 bases). There are 11 residues in the CDR3. V lost 3 bases and J lost 7, with 7 bases in between. In germline, CDR1 is SNHLY, CDR2 FYNNEI.

V is TRBV5-1 and J is TRBJ1-2; perhaps TRBD1 as D (5 bases). The CDR3 totals 12 residues. V dropped 4 bases and J dropped 6 bases, with 10 bases sitting between them. Germline values: CDR1 SGHRS, CDR2 YFSETQ. As DNA, the CDR3 is TGCGCCAGCAGCCTGACAGCCGATGGCTACACCTTC. Amino acid sequence: CASSLTADGYTF.

CDR3 in amino acids: CASSALAVTDTQYF. As DNA, the CDR3 is TGTGCCAGCAGTGCTTTGGCAGTCACAGATACGCAGTATTTT. The gene calls are TRBV12-3 or TRBV12-4 and TRBJ2-3; D call uncertain. The CDR3 consists of 14 residues. Trimming took 5 bases from V and 2 from J, leaving 11 bases between them.

DNA for the CDR3: TGCAGTGCTAGAGATCGAATGGGTTACAATGAGCAGTTCTTC. Translating gives CSARDRMGYNEQFF. This chain uses TRBV20-1 with TRBJ2-1; D is ambiguous. CDR3 length: 14 residues. CDR1 and CDR2 (germline): DFQATT, SNEGSKA (reference sequence). V was clipped by 0 bases and J by 4 bases, with 10 bases between them.

A few counts support this clonotype. The chain joins TRBV7-6 to TRBJ1-5; D not resolved. There are 12 residues in the CDR3. Trimming removed 4 bases from V and 4 bases from J, with 5 bases in between. CDR1 and CDR2 from the germline V gene are SGHVS and FNYEAQ. CDR3 sequence: CASSSLNQPQHF. The CDR3 DNA reads as TGTGCCAGCAGCTCCCTGAATCAGCCCCAGCATTTT.

This clonotype was counted a few times. The gene calls are TRBV6-6 and TRBJ2-5; D gene unclear. The CDR3 has 12 amino acids. Per germline, CDR1 MNHNY and CDR2 SVGAGI (reference sequence). Trimming pared 0 bases from V and 2 bases from J, leaving 1 base between. CDR3 sequence (DNA): TGTGCCAGCAGTTACTCACAAGAGACCCAGTACTTC. Protein: CASSYSQETQYF.

This clonotype came up many times. The chain recombines TRBV7-2 with TRBJ2-1; 9 nucleotides match TRBD2. The CDR3 is made up of 15 amino acids. J lost 7 bases, V lost 2 bases, and 6 bases had no gene match. The germline gives CDR1 SGHTA, CDR2 FQGNSA. The CDR3 nucleotides are TGTGCCAGCAGCTTACCTAGCGGGGCATGGAATGAGCAGTTCTTC. Translation gives CASSLPSGAWNEQFF.

This clonotype was recorded at least ten times. The junction shows a germline mismatch at one end, possibly a read error. The chain uses TRBV2 and TRBJ2-3; D possibly corresponds to TRBD2 (5 bases). This CDR3 spans 11 amino acids. Germline-derived CDR1 and CDR2 are SNHLY and FYNNEI. The CDR3 DNA reads as TGTGCCAGCAGTGATTTCGAGCGGCCCCGTTTT. Translation: CASSDFERPRF.

The genes are TRBV2 and TRBJ1-1; TRBD1 matches at 10 bases. J gave up 4 bases and V 7 bases, and 6 bases lay outside the gene matches. Germline CDR1 reads SNHLY; CDR2 reads FYNNEI. This CDR3 region has 14 residues. As DNA, the CDR3 is TGTGCCAGCAACCCCGGGACAGGGGCCACTGAAGCTTTCTTT. The encoded protein is CASNPGTGATEAFF.

V usage is TRBV15 and J usage is TRBJ2-6; D gene unclear. This CDR3 has 16 amino acids. Germline V lookup: CDR1 LNHNV, CDR2 YYDKDF (reference sequence). The V gene lost 0 bases and the J gene lost 4 bases, with 10 bases spanning the gap. CDR3: CATSRDYVVGANVLTF. In DNA form, the CDR3 reads TGTGCCACCAGCAGAGATTACGTTGTGGGGGCCAACGTCCTGACTTTC.

In this sample, this clonotype turned up many times. This chain joins TRBV5-1 and TRBJ1-1; D perhaps matches TRBD1 (5 bases). Germline V CDR1 and CDR2: SGHRS, YFSETQ. V lost 1 base and J 5 bases, leaving 21 bases between the germline ends. The CDR3 spans 17 residues. DNA for the CDR3: TGCGCCAGCAGCTTGACCAACCTGGACACGAGAGGGACTGAAGCTTTCTTT. Amino acids: CASSLTNLDTRGTEAFF.

This clonotype was observed a few times. The CDR3 sequence: CASSQDVYGYTF. CDR3 nucleotides: TGTGCCAGCAGCCAAGACGTCTATGGCTACACCTTC. This chain uses TRBV5-6 with TRBJ1-2, with D uncertain. V lost 4 bases to trimming and J lost 4 bases, with 8 bases between them. Germline V CDR1 and CDR2: SGHDT, YYEEEE. The CDR3 has 12 amino acids.

This rearrangement joins TRBV5-6 to TRBJ1-1; no firm D call. The germline gives CDR1 SGHDT, CDR2 YYEEEE. V lost 0 bases and J lost 3, with 6 bases in between. This CDR3 contains 13 residues. CDR3 nucleotide sequence: TGTGCCAGCAGCTTGGAGTTCTACACTGAAGCTTTCTTT. Translated, it gives CASSLEFYTEAFF. The entire variable domain, with the rest obtained from reference TRBV5-6 and TRBJ1-1, is as follows: DAGVTQSPTHLIKTRGQQVTLRCSPKSGHDTVSWYQQALGQGPQFIFQYYEEEERQRGNFPDRFSGHQFPNYSSELNVNALLLGDSALYLCASSLEFYTEAFFGQGTRLTVV.